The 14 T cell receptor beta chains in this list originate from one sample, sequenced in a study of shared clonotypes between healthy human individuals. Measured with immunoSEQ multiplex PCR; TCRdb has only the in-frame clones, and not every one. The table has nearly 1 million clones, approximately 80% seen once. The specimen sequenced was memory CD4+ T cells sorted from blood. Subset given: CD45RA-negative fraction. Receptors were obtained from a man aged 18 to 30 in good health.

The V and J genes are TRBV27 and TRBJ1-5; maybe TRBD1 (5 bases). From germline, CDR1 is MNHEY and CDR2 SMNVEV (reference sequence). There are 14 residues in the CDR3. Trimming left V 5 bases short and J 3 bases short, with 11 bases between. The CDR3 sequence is CASSPGRPNQPQHF. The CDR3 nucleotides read TGTGCCAGCAGTCCGGGACGGCCCAATCAGCCCCAGCATTTT.

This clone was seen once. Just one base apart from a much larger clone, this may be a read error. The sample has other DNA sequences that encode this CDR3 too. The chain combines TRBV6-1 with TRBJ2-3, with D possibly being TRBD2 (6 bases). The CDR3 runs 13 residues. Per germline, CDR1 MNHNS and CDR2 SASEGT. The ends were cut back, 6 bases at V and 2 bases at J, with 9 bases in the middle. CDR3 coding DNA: TGTGCCAGCAGCCGGGACTTCACAGATACGCAGTATTTT. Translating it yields CASSRDFTDTQYF.

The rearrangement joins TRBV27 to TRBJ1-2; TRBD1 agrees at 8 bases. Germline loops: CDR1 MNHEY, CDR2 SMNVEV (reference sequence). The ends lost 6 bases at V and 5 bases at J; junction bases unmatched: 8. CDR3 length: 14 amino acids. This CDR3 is CASRFADRAYGYTF. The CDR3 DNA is TGTGCCAGCAGATTTGCGGACAGGGCATATGGCTACACCTTC.

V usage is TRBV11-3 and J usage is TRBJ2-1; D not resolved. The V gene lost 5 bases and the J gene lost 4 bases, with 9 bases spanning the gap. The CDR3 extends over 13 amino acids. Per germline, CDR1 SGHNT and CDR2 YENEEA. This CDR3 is CASSRGPYNEQFF. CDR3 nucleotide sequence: TGTGCCAGCAGCCGCGGACCTTACAATGAGCAGTTCTTC.

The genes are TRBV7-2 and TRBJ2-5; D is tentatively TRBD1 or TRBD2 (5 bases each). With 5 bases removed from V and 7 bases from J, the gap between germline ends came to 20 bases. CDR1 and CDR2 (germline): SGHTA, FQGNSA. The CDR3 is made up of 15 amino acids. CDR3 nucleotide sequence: TGTGCCAGCAGCCAGGGCGCGGCGCCCGCGGGGACCCAGTACTTC. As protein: CASSQGAAPAGTQYF.

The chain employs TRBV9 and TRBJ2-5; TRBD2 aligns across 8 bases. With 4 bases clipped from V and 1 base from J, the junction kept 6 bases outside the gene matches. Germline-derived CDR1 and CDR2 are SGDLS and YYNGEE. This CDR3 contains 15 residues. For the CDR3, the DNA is TGTGCCAGCAGCCATGGAACTAGCGGCCAAGAGACCCAGTACTTC. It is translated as CASSHGTSGQETQYF. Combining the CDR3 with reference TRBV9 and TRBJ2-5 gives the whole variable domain DSGVTQTPKHLITATGQRVTLRCSPRSGDLSVYWYQQSLDQGLQFLIQYYNGEERAKGNILERFSAQQFPDLHSELNLSSLELGDSALYFCASSHGTSGQETQYFGPGTRLLVL.

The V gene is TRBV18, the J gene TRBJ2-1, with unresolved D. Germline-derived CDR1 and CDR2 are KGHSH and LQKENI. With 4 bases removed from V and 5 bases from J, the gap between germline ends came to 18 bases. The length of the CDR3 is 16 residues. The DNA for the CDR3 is TGTGCCAGCTCACAAACCGTGGGAATACAAAACAATGAGCAGTTCTTC. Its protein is CASSQTVGIQNNEQFF.

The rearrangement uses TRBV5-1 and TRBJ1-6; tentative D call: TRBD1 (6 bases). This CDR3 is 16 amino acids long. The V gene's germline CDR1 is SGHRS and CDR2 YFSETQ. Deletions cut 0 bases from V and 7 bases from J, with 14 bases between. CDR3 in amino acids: CASSLEGGKRNSPLHF. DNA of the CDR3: TGCGCCAGCAGCTTGGAGGGGGGGAAGAGGAATTCACCCCTCCACTTT.

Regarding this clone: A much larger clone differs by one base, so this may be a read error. CDR3 coding DNA: TGTGCCAGCAGCTTAGCGGCGGGCTACGAGCAGTACTTC. It yields the protein CASSLAAGYEQYF. V and J are TRBV7-6 and TRBJ2-7, with a tentative D call TRBD2 (5 bases). CDR1 and CDR2 (germline): SGHVS, FNYEAQ. CDR3 length: 13 amino acids. Trimming took off 0 bases at V and 3 bases at J, with 6 bases between the two ends.

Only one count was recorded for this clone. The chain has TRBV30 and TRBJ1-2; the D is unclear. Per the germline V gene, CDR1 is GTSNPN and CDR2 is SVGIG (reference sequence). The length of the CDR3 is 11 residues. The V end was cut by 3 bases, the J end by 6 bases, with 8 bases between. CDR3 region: CAWRYQHGYTF. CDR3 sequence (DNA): TGTGCCTGGAGATATCAGCATGGCTACACCTTC.

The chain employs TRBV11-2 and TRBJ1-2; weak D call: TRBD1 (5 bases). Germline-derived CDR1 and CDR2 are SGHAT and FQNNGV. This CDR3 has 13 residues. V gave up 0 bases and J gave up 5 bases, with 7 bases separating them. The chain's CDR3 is CASSLETVYGYTF. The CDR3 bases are TGTGCCAGCAGCTTAGAGACAGTTTATGGCTACACCTTC.

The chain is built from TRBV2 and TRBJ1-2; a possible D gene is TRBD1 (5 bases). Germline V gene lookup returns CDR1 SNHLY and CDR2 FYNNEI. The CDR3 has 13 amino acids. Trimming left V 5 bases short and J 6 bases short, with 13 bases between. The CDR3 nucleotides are TGTGCCAGCAGTCCCGCCGACAGCCATGGCTACACCTTC. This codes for CASSPADSHGYTF.

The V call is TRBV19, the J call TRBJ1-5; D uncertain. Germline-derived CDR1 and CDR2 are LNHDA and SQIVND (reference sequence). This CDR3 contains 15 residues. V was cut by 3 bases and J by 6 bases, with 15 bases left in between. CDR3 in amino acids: CASSITQSGAQPQHF. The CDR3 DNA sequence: TGTGCCAGTAGTATTACTCAATCGGGTGCTCAGCCCCAGCATTTT.

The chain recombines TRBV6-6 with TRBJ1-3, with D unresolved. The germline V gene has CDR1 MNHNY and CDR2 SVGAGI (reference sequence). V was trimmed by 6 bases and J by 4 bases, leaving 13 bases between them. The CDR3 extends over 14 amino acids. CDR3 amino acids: CASSPPRTGNTIYF. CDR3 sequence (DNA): TGTGCCAGCAGCCCTCCCCGGACCGGAAACACCATATATTTT.